A single sample gave rise to the 18 T cell receptor beta chains below, sequenced in a study of blood T cell repertoires in COVID-19. The assay was immunoSEQ multiplex PCR, and TCRdb's table has in-frame clones only and misses some. The sample has a few hundred thousand clones; about 89% are singletons. Sequencing was done on a sample of PBMCs or T cells enriched from blood (not recorded which). These TCRs come from a man aged 35 to 55 who had recovered from COVID-19.

The chain recombines TRBV28 with TRBJ1-2; TRBD1 is a possible D gene (5 bases). The CDR3 runs to 13 residues. Trimming shortened V by 3 bases and J by 4 bases, and 9 bases separated the two germline ends. Germline CDR1 is MDHEN and CDR2 is SYDVKM. CDR3 region: CASSFYGGYGYTF. The CDR3 region has the DNA TGTGCCAGCAGTTTTTACGGGGGCTATGGCTACACCTTC.

The J gene is TRBJ1-5, the V gene TRBV27, with a weak D call TRBD1 (5 bases). There are 15 residues in the CDR3. Per the germline V gene, CDR1 is MNHEY and CDR2 is SMNVEV (reference sequence). V shed 2 bases and J shed 3 bases, with 11 bases lying between them. This chain's CDR3 is CASSLGGAYNQPQHF. The CDR3 region has the DNA TGTGCCAGCAGTTTAGGAGGGGCCTACAATCAGCCCCAGCATTTT.

This clone was detected a few times. The rearrangement links TRBV2 to TRBJ1-2; TRBD1 matches 7 bases. Germline trimming cut 6 bases from V and 3 bases from J; bases unmatched to any gene: 7. The CDR3 is 14 amino acids. Germline values: CDR1 SNHLY, CDR2 FYNNEI. CDR3 protein: CASRPRGIYYGYTF. The CDR3 DNA reads as TGTGCCAGCAGGCCCAGGGGGATCTACTATGGCTACACCTTC.

This chain joins TRBV3-1 (or the pseudogene TRBV3-2) and TRBJ2-5; D is perhaps TRBD2 (6 bases). Trimming removed 1 base from V and 4 bases from J, with 13 bases in between. From germline, CDR1 is LGHDT and CDR2 YNNKEL (reference sequence). This CDR3 is built from 15 residues. The CDR3 DNA is TGTGCCAGCAGCCAAGCCCCTAGCGTACGAGAGACCCAGTACTTC. This gives the protein CASSQAPSVRETQYF.

The V and J genes are TRBV9 and TRBJ1-1, with 7 nucleotides matching TRBD1. Trimming took 2 bases from V and 8 from J; bases not matched to a gene: 12. The CDR3 totals 15 residues. The germline gives CDR1 SGDLS, CDR2 YYNGEE. The CDR3 DNA is TGTGCCAGCAGCGTGATCTCGGGTCTAGGGGGCGAAGCTTTCTTT. Its translation: CASSVISGLGGEAFF. Complete variable domain (other parts from reference TRBV9 and TRBJ1-1): DSGVTQTPKHLITATGQRVTLRCSPRSGDLSVYWYQQSLDQGLQFLIQYYNGEERAKGNILERFSAQQFPDLHSELNLSSLELGDSALYFCASSVISGLGGEAFFGQGTRLTVV.

This chain connects TRBV18 to TRBJ2-7; 8 positions agree with TRBD2. The germline V gene has CDR1 KGHSH and CDR2 LQKENI. V lost 10 bases to trimming and J lost 3 bases; unmatched junction nucleotides: 8. The CDR3 sequence is 13 residues long. The CDR3 reads CATTGGAGYEQYF. As DNA, the CDR3 is TGTGCCACCACGGGAGGGGCCGGCTACGAGCAGTACTTC. Combining the CDR3 with reference TRBV18 and TRBJ2-7 gives the whole variable domain NAGVMQNPRHLVRRRGQEARLRCSPMKGHSHVYWYRQLPEEGLKFMVYLQKENIIDESGMPKERFSAEFPKEGPSILRIQQVVRGDSAAYFCATTGGAGYEQYFGPGTRLTVT.

The chain links TRBV5-5 to TRBJ1-1; maybe TRBD1 (5 bases). Germline V lookup: CDR1 SGHKS, CDR2 YYEKEE (reference sequence). V lost 4 bases and J 4 bases, leaving 20 bases between the germline ends. The CDR3 is 16 amino acids. The CDR3, as DNA: TGTGCCAGCAGCACCCATGGGGGAGGAGGGCTCACTGAAGCTTTCTTT. Protein sequence: CASSTHGGGGLTEAFF. The entire variable domain, with the rest obtained from reference TRBV5-5 and TRBJ1-1, is as follows: DAGVTQSPTHLIKTRGQQVTLRCSPISGHKSVSWYQQVLGQGPQFIFQYYEKEERGRGNFPDRFSARQFPNYSSELNVNALLLGDSALYLCASSTHGGGGLTEAFFGQGTRLTVV.

The V and J genes are TRBV19 and TRBJ1-4; 7 positions match TRBD1. J gave up 5 bases and V 8 bases, and 8 bases lay outside the gene matches. CDR3 length: 14 residues. Looked up from germline, CDR1 is LNHDA and CDR2 is SQIVND (reference sequence). The CDR3 DNA sequence: TGTGCCAGTCATCGGGACAGTCCGAATGAAAAACTGTTTTTT. This codes for CASHRDSPNEKLFF.

The chain is built from TRBV5-1 and TRBJ2-3; maybe TRBD1 (6 bases). The CDR3 totals 16 residues. The V end was cut by 4 bases, the J end by 2 bases, with 17 bases between. Germline values: CDR1 SGHRS, CDR2 YFSETQ. Here the CDR3 reads CASSPRLTGNTDTQYF. CDR3 DNA sequence: TGCGCCAGCAGCCCTCGCCTTACAGGGAACACAGATACGCAGTATTTT.

CDR3 DNA sequence: TGTGCCAGCTTGAGGGGGACCGGCTACGAGCAGTACTTC. Encoded protein: CASLRGTGYEQYF. The V and J genes are TRBV21-1 and TRBJ2-7; the D call TRBD1 from the table was never checked on the DNA. TRBV21-1 has pseudogene status. The CDR3 has 13 residues.

The count of this clone is one. The V and J genes are TRBV9 and TRBJ2-7; TRBD1 might be the D (6 bases). The germline gives CDR1 SGDLS, CDR2 YYNGEE. The ends were cut back, 3 bases at V and 6 bases at J, with 13 bases in the middle. The CDR3 consists of 13 residues. The CDR3 spells CASSEAGAIEQYF. The CDR3, as DNA: TGTGCCAGCAGCGAGGCAGGGGCTATCGAGCAGTACTTC.

This clone was detected only a few times. The chain couples TRBV7-2 to TRBJ1-1, with a tentative D call TRBD1 (6 bases). This CDR3 is built from 15 residues. CDR1 and CDR2 (germline): SGHTA, FQGNSA. Trimming removed 1 base from V and 4 bases from J, with 13 bases in between. The CDR3 region has the DNA TGTGCCAGCAGCTTAGTTACAGGGTTGGGCACTGAAGCTTTCTTT. This translates into CASSLVTGLGTEAFF.

The chain's CDR3 is CASSLSRGADTQYF. The CDR3 coding sequence is TGTGCCAGCAGTTTATCCAGGGGGGCAGATACGCAGTATTTT. V usage is TRBV27 and J usage is TRBJ2-3; D possibly corresponds to TRBD1 (7 bases). From germline, CDR1 is MNHEY and CDR2 SMNVEV (reference sequence). CDR3 length: 14 residues. Trimming took off 0 bases at V and 4 bases at J, with 8 bases between the two ends.

The rearrangement joins TRBV9 to TRBJ2-5, with a possible D match to TRBD2 (5 bases). CDR1 is SGDLS and CDR2 is YYNGEE in the germline V gene. The germline V and J ends were trimmed by 4 bases and 2 bases, with 21 bases remaining between them. The CDR3 runs to 17 residues. The CDR3 protein is CASSLRPGSLRQETQYF. The DNA for the CDR3 is TGTGCCAGCAGCCTACGTCCGGGGAGCCTACGACAAGAGACCCAGTACTTC. The full variable domain, with the rest looked up from reference TRBV9 and TRBJ2-5, is DSGVTQTPKHLITATGQRVTLRCSPRSGDLSVYWYQQSLDQGLQFLIQYYNGEERAKGNILERFSAQQFPDLHSELNLSSLELGDSALYFCASSLRPGSLRQETQYFGPGTRLLVL.

This chain joins TRBV9 and TRBJ2-3; unclear D gene. Germline-derived CDR1 and CDR2 are SGDLS and YYNGEE. The ends were cut back, 4 bases at V and 0 bases at J, with 9 bases in the middle. This CDR3 comprises 14 residues. The CDR3 is CASSRAPSTDTQYF. The CDR3 DNA is TGTGCCAGCAGCCGCGCCCCTAGCACAGATACGCAGTATTTT.

This rearrangement joins TRBV5-1 to TRBJ1-1; 9 bases are a match to TRBD1. The CDR3 is 17 residues long. In germline, CDR1 is SGHRS, CDR2 YFSETQ. Trimming cost V 0 bases and J 4 bases; bases outside gene matches: 10. The CDR3 region has the DNA TGCGCCAGCAGCTTGGCGAAAGTAGGGGACAGGGTCACTGAAGCTTTCTTT. Its protein is CASSLAKVGDRVTEAFF. Full variable domain (remainder filled in from reference TRBV5-1 and TRBJ1-1): KAGVTQTPRYLIKTRGQQVTLSCSPISGHRSVSWYQQTPGQGLQFLFEYFSETQRNKGNFPGRFSGRQFSNSRSEMNVSTLELGDSALYLCASSLAKVGDRVTEAFFGQGTRLTVV.

This chain joins TRBV4-3 and TRBJ1-6; D unresolved. The CDR3 has 16 residues. Trimming shortened V by 0 bases and J by 7 bases, and 13 bases separated the two germline ends. Germline CDR1 reads LGHNA; CDR2 reads YSLEER. The CDR3 reads CASSQEVGGLNSPLHF. For the CDR3, the DNA is TGCGCCAGCAGCCAAGAAGTTGGAGGGTTGAATTCACCCCTCCACTTT.

The chain couples TRBV4-1 to TRBJ2-1; TRBD2 matches at 7 bases. CDR3 length: 20 amino acids. The germline V gene encodes CDR1 MGHRA and CDR2 YSYEKL. Trimming took 0 bases from V and 2 from J; bases not matched to a gene: 16. In DNA, the CDR3 is TGCGCCAGCAGCCAAGAAGTGGTAGGTGGAGCGGGAAGCCCCTACAATGAGCAGTTCTTC. Amino acids: CASSQEVVGGAGSPYNEQFF.